One and the same sample provided the 8 T cell receptor beta chains below, sequenced in a study of T cells after yellow fever vaccination. A single record per CDR3 protein comes from TCRdb applying MiXCR to the 5' RACE reads. The sample has just over 300,000 distinct CDR3 sequences, 3% to 4.5% seen once. Sequenced material: PBMCs, taken on the day of the yellow fever booster vaccination. These receptors all come from a man between 18 and 29 years old who received the YFV17D yellow fever vaccine.

This clonotype appeared a few times. This chain uses TRBV5-1 with TRBJ1-6; maybe TRBD1 (5 bases). V was shortened by 5 bases and J by 0 bases, with 12 bases between the two germline ends. CDR3 length: 16 residues. In germline, CDR1 is SGHRS, CDR2 YFSETQ. The CDR3, as DNA: TGCGCCAGCAGAGACAGTCGGAGCTCCTATAATTCACCCCTCCACTTT. Translation gives CASRDSRSSYNSPLHF.

This clonotype was seen at least ten times. This chain joins TRBV2 and TRBJ1-1, with TRBD1 identical over 8 bases. CDR1 is SNHLY, CDR2 FYNNEI, per germline. V gave up 0 bases and J gave up 4 bases; unmatched junction bases: 4. This CDR3 comprises 15 residues. For the CDR3, the DNA is TGTGCCAGCAGTGAAGCCCGGACAGGGCCCACTGAAGCTTTCTTT. It is translated as CASSEARTGPTEAFF.

The sample holds many counts of this clonotype. CDR3 sequence: CASSLGTGNTEAFF. The DNA of the CDR3 is TGTGCCAGCAGCTTAGGGACAGGGAACACTGAAGCTTTCTTT. The rearrangement uses TRBV7-2 and TRBJ1-1; 7 bases map to TRBD1. With V trimmed by 1 base and J by 1 base, 0 bases remained unmatched. The CDR3 sequence is 14 residues long. Germline CDR1 is SGHTA and CDR2 is FQGNSA.

This clonotype has ten or more counts. The J gene is TRBJ1-1, the V gene TRBV4-3; D ambiguous. The CDR3 totals 15 residues. Germline loops: CDR1 LGHNA, CDR2 YSLEER. Trimming took 3 bases from V and 4 from J, leaving 15 bases between them. The CDR3 DNA is TGCGCCAGCAGCCAGGGCCCTACCTCGGGCACTGAAGCTTTCTTT. Encoded protein: CASSQGPTSGTEAFF.

This clonotype was detected many times. The J gene is TRBJ2-3, the V gene TRBV10-3; 9 bases match TRBD2. This CDR3 is built from 16 residues. J lost 1 base, V lost 3 bases, and 5 bases had no gene match. CDR1 ENHRY and CDR2 SYGVKD come from the germline V gene. CDR3 residues: CAISDLSSGGTDTQYF. The CDR3 DNA follows: TGTGCCATCAGTGACCTCTCTAGCGGGGGCACAGATACGCAGTATTTT.

The CDR3 spells CSARDGRSYEQYV. In DNA, the CDR3 is TGCAGTGCTAGAGACGGCCGGTCCTACGAGCAGTACGTC. The chain carries TRBV20-1 and TRBJ2-7; D is unresolved. CDR1 DFQATT and CDR2 SNEGSKA come from the germline V gene (reference sequence). Trimming shortened V by 0 bases and J by 1 base, and 7 bases separated the two germline ends. CDR3 length: 13 amino acids.

This clonotype was counted a few times. The chain uses TRBV3-1 and TRBJ2-1, with D tentatively TRBD2 (6 bases). Trimming took 8 bases from V and 8 from J, leaving 16 bases between them. This CDR3 contains 13 residues. The germline CDR1 and CDR2 sequences are LGHDT and YNNKEL (reference sequence). The CDR3 region is CASRRRGGDEQFF. The CDR3 nucleotides read TGTGCCAGCCGGAGGAGGGGTGGGGATGAGCAGTTCTTC.

This clonotype was detected many times. The genes are TRBV7-2 and TRBJ2-3, with 11 bases fitting TRBD2. The V gene end was trimmed by 4 bases and the J gene end by 8 bases; junction bases not matched to a gene: 20. The CDR3 contains 19 residues. Germline-derived CDR1 and CDR2 are SGHTA and FQGNSA. Here the CDR3 DNA reads TGTGCCAGCAGCTCCAAGGGAGTTAGCGGGGGGGCCGTCAGAGCTACGCAGTATTTT. Translated, it gives CASSSKGVSGGAVRATQYF.